This T cell receptor (beta chain) is from a study of blood T cell repertoires in COVID-19. Study-level background: T cells, B-cell-depleted T cells, or PBMCs supplied cDNA or gDNA.

CDR1 is LNHDA, CDR2 SQIVND, per germline (reference sequence). The length of the CDR3 is 14 residues. Trimming pared 0 bases from V and 5 bases from J, leaving 7 bases between. In the authors' methods: Scientists estimated how many nucleated cells there were by amplifying reference gene primers. This table comes from immunoSEQ multiplex PCR, and its TCRdb copy is limited to in-frame clones, with some not included. V and J calls and clone size come straight from that table; D and trimming were deduced from the DNA. Of approximately 300,000 clones listed, 80% to 85% are singletons. Sequenced input: peripheral blood. The chain carries TRBV19 and TRBJ2-2, with D maybe TRBD2 (5 bases). The clonotype was recovered from a person aged 70 to 79 with COVID-19, enrolled during active disease. The CDR3 DNA reads as TGTGCCAGTAGTATAGAGAGGGTGACCGGGGAGCTGTTTTTT. Encoded protein: CASSIERVTGELFF.